This passage covers 7 T cell receptor beta chains from one sample sequenced in a study. The sorted Tregs were CD4+CD25+CD127-/low cells. TCRdb re-called the 5' RACE reads through MiXCR, storing one row per CDR3 protein. The sample shows 12,000 or so distinct CDR3 sequences, 51% of them seen only once. Material for sequencing was tumor-infiltrating Tregs sorted from the breast tumor. Receptors were obtained from a female donor with breast cancer.

The V call is TRBV20-1, the J call TRBJ1-5; 7 nucleotides align to TRBD1. The CDR3 totals 14 residues. The trim removed 4 bases at V and 3 bases at J, leaving 6 bases unmatched. Looked up from germline, CDR1 is DFQATT and CDR2 is SNEGSKA (reference sequence). The CDR3 sequence is CSATRTGNNQPQHF. The CDR3 nucleotides read TGCAGTGCTACGCGGACAGGTAACAATCAGCCCCAGCATTTT.

This chain connects TRBV6-5 to TRBJ1-1; D remains unclear. The germline V gene has CDR1 MNHEY and CDR2 SVGAGI. V was shortened by 2 bases and J by 3 bases, with 10 bases between the two germline ends. The CDR3 length is 14 residues. The CDR3 protein is CASSYTGRDTEAFF. Here the CDR3 DNA reads TGTGCCAGCAGTTACACTGGGAGGGACACTGAAGCTTTCTTT.

The chain carries TRBV25-1 and TRBJ2-3; a possible D gene is TRBD1 (6 bases). This CDR3 has 15 amino acids. Germline CDR1 and CDR2: MGHDK and SYGVNS. Between the trimmed V and J ends, which lost 10 bases and 2 bases, there was a span of 19 bases. The CDR3 reads CATSGDTHHTDTQYF. The DNA for the CDR3 is TGTGCCACCTCCGGGGACACACATCACACAGATACGCAGTATTTT.

The chain uses TRBV13 and TRBJ2-7, with 8 bases aligning to TRBD2. CDR1 is PRHDT and CDR2 is FYEKMQ in the germline V gene (reference sequence). The CDR3 is 14 residues long. V shed 5 bases and J 4 bases; nucleotides not matched to a gene: 7. The CDR3 here is CASSPGGGFYEQYF. CDR3 nucleotide sequence: TGTGCCAGCAGCCCGGGGGGGGGATTTTACGAGCAGTACTTC.

The rearrangement joins TRBV12-3 or TRBV12-4 to TRBJ2-7; perhaps TRBD2 as D (6 bases). This CDR3 contains 14 residues. Trimming took off 3 bases at V and 4 bases at J, with 13 bases between the two ends. Here the CDR3 reads CASSFGGTAYEQYF. As DNA, the CDR3 is TGTGCCAGCAGTTTTGGCGGGACGGCGTACGAGCAGTACTTC.

The V call is TRBV7-9, the J call TRBJ2-1; 7 bases fit TRBD1. CDR1 SEHNR and CDR2 FQNEAQ come from the germline V gene (reference sequence). The V gene end was trimmed by 3 bases and the J gene end by 2 bases; junction bases not matched to a gene: 4. The CDR3 totals 15 residues. The DNA of the CDR3 is TGTGCCAGCAGCTTTTACAGGGGAACCTACAATGAGCAGTTCTTC. This translates into CASSFYRGTYNEQFF.

Of note for this clonotype: A much bigger clone sits one base away, suggesting this may be a read error. The gene calls are TRBV11-3 and TRBJ2-5; 7 bases map to TRBD2. V lost 5 bases to trimming and J lost 4 bases; unmatched junction nucleotides: 19. The CDR3 is 18 amino acids. Germline CDR1 is SGHNT and CDR2 is YENEEA. CDR3 in amino acids: CASSRGPAGRTGAETQYF. As DNA, the CDR3 is TGTGCCAGCAGCCGAGGACCAGCGGGGCGTACCGGGGCAGAGACCCAGTACTTC. The full variable domain, its missing parts supplied by reference TRBV11-3 and TRBJ2-5, is EAGVVQSPRYKIIEKKQPVAFWCNPISGHNTLYWYLQNLGQGPELLIRYENEEAVDDSQLPKDRFSAERLKGVDSTLKIQPAELGDSAVYLCASSRGPAGRTGAETQYFGPGTRLLVL.